This T cell receptor beta chain was observed in a study of vaccination and CD4 T cells after COVID-19. As for the study in general: Investigators stimulated cells with overlapping spike peptides drawn from SARS-CoV-2, HCoV-NL63, HCoV-OC43 and HCoV-229E.

CDR1 is SEHNR and CDR2 is FQNEAQ in the germline V gene (reference sequence). This CDR3 spans 14 amino acids. Trimming removed 5 bases at V and 4 bases at J, with 14 bases between. On this clonotype: Its specificity is not known.

Cultured CD4+ T cell DNA was sequenced using the Oncomine TCR Beta short-read assay. One entry per CDR3 protein results from TCRdb running MiXCR on the PCR reads. The sample contains 4,500 to 5,000 distinct CDR3 sequences, 50% to 70% of which appear only once. Treatment: approximately 9-day PBMC culture with coronavirus spike peptide pools or control peptides (ViraFEST assay). Investigators obtained the unexposed donor's CD4+ T cells before the COVID-19 pandemic (2011-2018). The receptor was isolated from a human donor in good health. This chain joins TRBV7-9 and TRBJ1-1; D remains unclear. The specimen sequenced was CD4+ T cells from blood, cultured in vitro. CDR3 in amino acids: CASSPLRTTTEAFF. CDR3 DNA sequence: TGTGCCAGCAGCCCACTCAGGACTACCACTGAAGCTTTCTTT.